The present entry profiles one TCR beta chain with its context. Antigen specificity is unknown. This sample is part of a study of T cells in Graves' hyperthyroidism and ophthalmopathy. General observations from the study: Most thyroid clonotypes expanded above 0.001 were also detected in blood.

The TCR beta CDR3 regions underwent amplification using RNA transcripts as the source. A first-round RT-PCR of the TCR CDR3 used the HTBI primer set. Each CDR3 protein is one row after TCRdb ran MiXCR on the multiplex PCR reads. The sample consists of under 350,000 distinct CDR3 sequences, about 13% of them appearing once. The CDR3 runs to 14 residues. The germline gives CDR1 SEHNR, CDR2 FQNEAQ (reference sequence). J was trimmed by 6 bases and V by 7 bases; bases with no gene match: 10. The origin of this receptor is a woman in her thirties or forties with Graves' ophthalmopathy. The chain has TRBV7-9 and TRBJ2-7, with 9 bases aligning to TRBD1. The sample consisted of blood. CDR3: CASTESGTGTEQYF. DNA of the CDR3: TGTGCCAGCACCGAATCCGGGACAGGGACCGAGCAGTACTTC.